These 5 T cell receptor beta chains share one sample of origin, sequenced in a study of T cells after yellow fever vaccination. TCRdb recomputed calls from the 5' RACE reads with MiXCR, one row per CDR3 protein. The repertoire holds more than 450,000 distinct CDR3 sequences, with just over 20% as singletons. The specimen comprised PBMCs, sampled about 20 days after the first yellow fever vaccination. The receptors shown here come from a man aged 18-30 years who received the YFV17D yellow fever vaccine.

In its sample, this clonotype was seen a few times. The chain has TRBV18 and TRBJ2-7; D may be TRBD1 or TRBD2 (6 bases each). CDR3 length: 14 residues. Trimming removed 4 bases at V and 3 bases at J, with 13 bases between. Germline-derived CDR1 and CDR2 are KGHSH and LQKENI. The CDR3 is CASSLGGYDYEQYF. For the CDR3, the DNA is TGTGCCAGCTCACTAGGGGGGTATGACTACGAGCAGTACTTC.

Many counts were recorded for this clonotype. The genes are TRBV6-5 and TRBJ1-3, with unresolved D. The CDR3 is 15 amino acids. Germline V gene lookup returns CDR1 MNHEY and CDR2 SVGAGI. V lost 2 bases and J lost 2, with 10 bases in between. The CDR3 nucleotides are TGTGCCAGCAGTTACCGTCCGGAGCCTGGAAACACCATATATTTT. It yields the protein CASSYRPEPGNTIYF.

This clonotype was detected only a few times. This chain uses TRBV6-6 with TRBJ2-1; D perhaps matches TRBD2 (5 bases). The CDR3 totals 13 residues. The V gene's germline CDR1 is MNHNY and CDR2 SVGAGI (reference sequence). V was pared by 5 bases and J by 8 bases, with 13 bases between. The DNA of the CDR3 is TGTGCCAGCAGTGAGCTAGCCGGGGATGAGCAGTTCTTC. Translation: CASSELAGDEQFF.

Concerning this clonotype itself: A read error may explain this, as a much larger clone is one base away. The chain uses TRBV12-3 or TRBV12-4 and TRBJ2-3; 8 nucleotides line up with TRBD2. V lost 6 bases to trimming and J lost 8 bases; unmatched junction nucleotides: 10. The CDR3 length is 14 residues. In nucleotides, the CDR3 is TGTGCCAGCAGACGAAGCGGGGGTGGGGGTACGCAGTATTTT. It specifies CASRRSGGGGTQYF.

J is TRBJ2-5 and V is TRBV5-1; D unresolved. Germline V gives CDR1 SGHRS, CDR2 YFSETQ. V lost 4 bases and J lost 0, with 7 bases in between. The CDR3 is made up of 13 amino acids. This CDR3 is CASSVLDQETQYF. CDR3 DNA: TGCGCCAGCAGCGTTTTAGACCAAGAGACCCAGTACTTC.